The 22 T cell receptor beta chains below were found in one sample sequenced in a study of cytomegalovirus exposure and HLA in healthy donors (dated by TCRdb to 2016 to 2017). The library came from the immunoSEQ multiplex PCR assay. A mixture of 60 forward primers for TCR Vbeta segments and 13 reverse primers for TCR Jbeta segments was used in the multiplex PCR. This immuneACCESS table, as held by TCRdb, lists in-frame sequences with V and J called but not all clones. Of the missing ones, under half trace to an unresolved V gene in checked studies; the others have no known cause. The sample profile shows roughly 150,000 clones; 8.5% to 10% of them were found once. The ten largest clones capture less than 2% of the sample. The sample was PBMCs. These receptors were collected from a man aged 45-60 years in good health and CMV-seronegative.

This clone came up a few times. The gene calls are TRBV6-1 and TRBJ1-1; no firm D call. Trimming stripped 3 bases from V and 1 base from J, with 15 bases between. Germline V gene data show CDR1 as MNHNS and CDR2 as SASEGT. CDR3 length equals 16 residues. The CDR3 DNA follows: TGTGCCAGCAGTGACCCCGGACGGGGATCGAACACTGAAGCTTTCTTT. It encodes CASSDPGRGSNTEAFF.

The chain's CDR3 is CASSLMSGDYYEQYF. The CDR3 DNA follows: TGTGCCAGCAGCTTAATGTCCGGTGATTACTACGAGCAGTACTTC. V usage is TRBV13 and J usage is TRBJ2-7; the D is unclear. From germline, CDR1 is PRHDT and CDR2 FYEKMQ (reference sequence). Trimming took 2 bases from V and 3 from J, leaving 14 bases between them. This CDR3 spans 15 amino acids.

This rearrangement joins TRBV5-1 to TRBJ2-1; TRBD1 agrees at 12 bases. Germline V gene sequence: CDR1 SGHRS, CDR2 YFSETQ. Losses at the gene ends were 3 bases for V and 0 bases for J; bases not matched to a gene: 4. The CDR3 is 17 residues long. CDR3 bases: TGCGCCAGCAGCTCCGGGACAGGGGGCTTCTCCTACAATGAGCAGTTCTTC. This encodes CASSSGTGGFSYNEQFF.

The rearrangement links TRBV29-1 to TRBJ2-7; 9 nucleotides align to TRBD1. The CDR3 is 14 amino acids. J gave up 4 bases and V 6 bases, and 10 bases lay outside the gene matches. Looked up from germline, CDR1 is SQVTM and CDR2 is ANQGSEA. The chain's CDR3 is CSVVHTGGGYEQYF. The CDR3 bases are TGCAGCGTCGTACATACAGGGGGCGGGTACGAGCAGTACTTC.

This clone was counted only a few times. V is TRBV21-1 and J is TRBJ2-5; TRBD2, as called in the table, went unchecked against the DNA. TRBV21-1 is labeled a pseudogene. The length of the CDR3 is 13 residues. The CDR3 spells CASRLEYQETQYF. The CDR3 nucleotides are TGTGCCAGCCGTTTAGAGTACCAAGAGACCCAGTACTTC.

This clone was observed a handful of times. The chain is built from TRBV5-1 and TRBJ2-1; 9 bases line up with TRBD1. Germline trimming cut 4 bases from V and 10 bases from J; bases unmatched to any gene: 9. Germline V lookup: CDR1 SGHRS, CDR2 YFSETQ. The CDR3 consists of 14 residues. CDR3 nucleotide sequence: TGCGCCAGCAGCCCCGGACAGGGGCGGGGGGAGCAGTTCTTC. Translated: CASSPGQGRGEQFF.

This clone was found a few times. The V gene is TRBV6-6, the J gene TRBJ1-5; D is unresolved. The V end lost 8 bases, the J end lost 6 bases, and 17 bases lay between the germline ends. The CDR3 extends over 14 amino acids. Germline V gene lookup returns CDR1 MNHNY and CDR2 SVGAGI (reference sequence). The CDR3 DNA sequence: TGTGCCAGCCGTCCGGACCTTAGCGGTCAGCCCCAGCATTTT. Protein: CASRPDLSGQPQHF.

The sample holds a few counts of this clone. The chain recombines TRBV19 with TRBJ1-4, with 12 bases that match TRBD1. CDR1 is LNHDA, CDR2 SQIVND, per germline (reference sequence). The junction had 10 bases not matched to a gene; V was cut back by 3 bases and J by 5 bases. The CDR3 loop spans 18 amino acids. The CDR3 DNA follows: TGTGCCAGTAGTATGCCGGGACAGGGGGCGCGGAAAAATGAAAAACTGTTTTTT. This gives the protein CASSMPGQGARKNEKLFF.

V is TRBV30 and J is TRBJ1-2; no definite D call. Germline V lookup: CDR1 GTSNPN, CDR2 SVGIG (reference sequence). The CDR3 is 11 amino acids. Trimming stripped 7 bases from V and 2 bases from J, with 8 bases between. The CDR3 loop reads CASHENYGYTF. The CDR3 bases are TGTGCCTCCCACGAGAACTATGGCTACACCTTC.

The chain couples TRBV5-6 to TRBJ2-3; the match to TRBD2 covers 8 bases. The CDR3 contains 15 residues. Germline assignment: CDR1 SGHDT and CDR2 YYEEEE. The V and J ends lost 0 bases and 6 bases, in that order; junction bases with no gene match: 6. The CDR3 nucleotides are TGTGCCAGCAGCTTGGTGCTCGGGGGGGCGGATACGCAGTATTTT. Translation: CASSLVLGGADTQYF.

This chain uses TRBV10-3 with TRBJ1-1, with 8 positions matching TRBD1. The CDR3 consists of 13 residues. J gave up 7 bases and V 6 bases, and 7 bases lay outside the gene matches. Germline CDR1 reads ENHRY; CDR2 reads SYGVKD. The CDR3 sequence: CAIRDHRGGEAFF. The CDR3 DNA reads as TGTGCCATCAGGGACCACAGGGGGGGTGAAGCTTTCTTT.

The chain recombines TRBV28 with TRBJ2-7, with TRBD2 identical over 10 bases. This CDR3 spans 16 amino acids. Trimming took 5 bases from V and 4 from J; bases not matched to a gene: 11. The V gene's germline CDR1 is MDHEN and CDR2 SYDVKM. The CDR3: CASSPRTSGTIYEQYF. In nucleotides, the CDR3 is TGTGCCAGCAGTCCCCGGACTAGCGGTACGATATACGAGCAGTACTTC.

This clone has just a few counts. V and J are TRBV5-1 and TRBJ2-1; 9 nucleotides match TRBD2. Germline CDR1 SGHRS, CDR2 YFSETQ. After removal of 3 bases from V and 8 bases from J, the junction contained 6 bases not matched to a gene. This CDR3 has 14 amino acids. The chain's CDR3 is CASSSGLALHEQFF. The CDR3 DNA sequence: TGCGCCAGCAGCTCGGGACTAGCCCTCCATGAGCAGTTCTTC.

In this sample, this clone turned up a few times. The J gene is TRBJ2-7, the V gene TRBV6-5; 7 nucleotides align to TRBD1. The ends lost 8 bases at V and 4 bases at J; junction bases unmatched: 8. The CDR3 is 13 amino acids. Per germline, CDR1 MNHEY and CDR2 SVGAGI. The CDR3 loop reads CASLDQGEYEQYF. In nucleotides, the CDR3 is TGTGCCAGCCTAGACCAGGGGGAATACGAGCAGTACTTC.

The chain joins TRBV28 to TRBJ1-5, with TRBD1 matching 9 bases. Germline trimming cut 6 bases from V and 7 bases from J; bases unmatched to any gene: 10. CDR1 and CDR2 (germline): MDHEN, SYDVKM. This CDR3 is built from 15 residues. In nucleotides, the CDR3 is TGTGCCAGCAGCCGGGACAGGGCTCGGCGCCAGCCCCAGCATTTT. Its protein product is CASSRDRARRQPQHF.

The genes are TRBV25-1 and TRBJ2-7; 7 nucleotides align to TRBD1. The CDR3 spans 14 residues. Germline V gene data show CDR1 as MGHDK and CDR2 as SYGVNS. The V gene end was trimmed by 7 bases and the J gene end by 3 bases; junction bases not matched to a gene: 9. CDR3 in DNA: TGTGCCAGCATACGACAGGGCGAAATCTACGAGCAGTACTTC. The encoded protein is CASIRQGEIYEQYF.

This clone was found many times. The rearrangement joins TRBV27 to TRBJ2-7; 8 nucleotides align to TRBD1. Germline V gene lookup returns CDR1 MNHEY and CDR2 SMNVEV (reference sequence). The CDR3 consists of 15 residues. With V trimmed by 2 bases and J by 2 bases, 5 bases remained unmatched. The CDR3 loop reads CASSLGQGPTYEQYF. The CDR3 DNA is TGTGCCAGCAGTTTAGGACAGGGCCCAACCTACGAGCAGTACTTC.

This clone was observed many times. The genes are TRBV28 and TRBJ2-7; TRBD1 matches 7 bases. Trimming at V came to 2 bases and at J to 3 bases, leaving 7 bases not matched to a gene. CDR1 is MDHEN, CDR2 SYDVKM, per germline. CDR3 length: 15 amino acids. The CDR3 loop is CASSLPDRVRYEQYF. The CDR3 coding sequence is TGTGCCAGCAGTTTACCTGACAGGGTTCGCTACGAGCAGTACTTC.

This clone showed up just a few times. The chain links TRBV5-1 to TRBJ2-1; a weak D match, TRBD2 (6 bases). V was clipped by 0 bases and J by 5 bases, with 9 bases between them. CDR3 length: 14 amino acids. Looked up from germline, CDR1 is SGHRS and CDR2 is YFSETQ. CDR3 nucleotides: TGCGCCAGCAGCTTGGCACTAGCCAACAATGAGCAGTTCTTC. This encodes CASSLALANNEQFF.

This clone was picked up a small number of times. The gene calls are TRBV14 and TRBJ1-5; TRBD1 is a possible D gene (6 bases). This CDR3 contains 14 residues. Trimming pared 3 bases from V and 3 bases from J, leaving 9 bases between. CDR1 is SGHDN, CDR2 FVKESK, per germline. The CDR3 loop reads CASSQDSFNQPQHF. As DNA, the CDR3 is TGTGCCAGCAGCCAGGACAGTTTCAATCAGCCCCAGCATTTT.

This clone was seen a few times. This may arise from a read error, as a much more abundant clone is one base away. V and J are TRBV29-1 and TRBJ1-1, with 8 bases identical to TRBD1. The DNA matches TRBJ2-2 better at its end, which makes the J call doubtful. Germline V gene data show CDR1 as SQVTM and CDR2 as ANQGSEA. The CDR3 spans 13 residues. The CDR3 DNA reads TGCAGCGTTGTCAGGGGGCGAGAAGGGGAGCTGTTTTTT. Translating it yields CSVVRGREGELFF.

The genes are TRBV5-1 and TRBJ1-1; 8 nucleotides line up with TRBD1. After removal of 2 bases from V and 7 bases from J, the junction contained 7 bases not matched to a gene. The CDR3 covers 14 residues. Per germline, CDR1 SGHRS and CDR2 YFSETQ. CDR3 sequence reads: CASSLTRGLSEAFF. The CDR3 DNA reads TGCGCCAGCAGCTTAACCAGGGGGCTTAGTGAAGCTTTCTTT.